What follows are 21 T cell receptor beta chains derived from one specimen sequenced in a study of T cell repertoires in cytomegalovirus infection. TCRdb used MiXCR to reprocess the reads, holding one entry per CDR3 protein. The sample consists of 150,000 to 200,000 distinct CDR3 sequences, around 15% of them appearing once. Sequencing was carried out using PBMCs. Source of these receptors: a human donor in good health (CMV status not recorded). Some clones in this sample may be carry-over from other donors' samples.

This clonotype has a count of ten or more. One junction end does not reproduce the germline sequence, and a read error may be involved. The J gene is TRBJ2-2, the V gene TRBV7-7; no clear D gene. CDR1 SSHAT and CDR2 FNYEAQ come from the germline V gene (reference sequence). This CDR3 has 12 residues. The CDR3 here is CASSLFAGELFF. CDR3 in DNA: TGTGCTAGCAGCCTGTTTGCCGGGGAGCTGTTTTTT.

This CDR3 is CSVEPGRSGGGHEQYF. The CDR3 nucleotides read TGCAGCGTTGAACCGGGAAGGTCAGGGGGCGGCCACGAGCAGTACTTC. The genes are TRBV29-1 and TRBJ2-7; 8 nucleotides match TRBD1. V shed 2 bases, J shed 5 bases, and the junction held 14 bases outside the gene matches. There are 16 residues in the CDR3. CDR1 is SQVTM, CDR2 ANQGSEA, per germline.

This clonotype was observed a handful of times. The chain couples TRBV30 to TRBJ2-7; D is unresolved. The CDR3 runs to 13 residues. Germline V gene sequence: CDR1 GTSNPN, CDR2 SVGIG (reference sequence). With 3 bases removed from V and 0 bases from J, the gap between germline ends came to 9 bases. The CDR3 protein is CAWSLTLSYEQYF. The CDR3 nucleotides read TGTGCCTGGAGCCTGACACTCTCCTACGAGCAGTACTTC. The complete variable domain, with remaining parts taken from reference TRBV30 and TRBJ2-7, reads SQTIHQWPATLVQPVGSPLSLECTVEGTSNPNLYWYRQAAGRGLQLLFYSVGIGQISSEVPQNLSASRPQDRQFILSSKKLLLSDSGFYLCAWSLTLSYEQYFGPGTRLTVT.

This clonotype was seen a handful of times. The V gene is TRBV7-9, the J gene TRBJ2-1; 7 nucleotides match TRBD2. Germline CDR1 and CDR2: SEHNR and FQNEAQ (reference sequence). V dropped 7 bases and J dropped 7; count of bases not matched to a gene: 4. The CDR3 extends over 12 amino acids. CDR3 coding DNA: TGTGCCAGCACGCTAGCGGAAAATGAGCAGTTCTTC. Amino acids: CASTLAENEQFF.

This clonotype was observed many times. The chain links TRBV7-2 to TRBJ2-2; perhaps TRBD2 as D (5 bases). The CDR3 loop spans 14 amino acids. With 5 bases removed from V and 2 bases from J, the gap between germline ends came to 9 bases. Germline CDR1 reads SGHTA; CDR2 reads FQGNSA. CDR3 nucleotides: TGTGCCAGCAGCCCCGGACTTAACACCGGGGAGCTGTTTTTT. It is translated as CASSPGLNTGELFF.

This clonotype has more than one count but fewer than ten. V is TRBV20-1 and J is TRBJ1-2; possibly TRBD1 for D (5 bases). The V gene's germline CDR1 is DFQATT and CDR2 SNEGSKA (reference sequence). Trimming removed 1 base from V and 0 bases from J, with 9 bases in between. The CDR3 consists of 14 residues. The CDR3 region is CSARGDSTNYGYTF. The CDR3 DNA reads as TGCAGTGCTAGAGGTGACAGTACTAACTATGGCTACACCTTC.

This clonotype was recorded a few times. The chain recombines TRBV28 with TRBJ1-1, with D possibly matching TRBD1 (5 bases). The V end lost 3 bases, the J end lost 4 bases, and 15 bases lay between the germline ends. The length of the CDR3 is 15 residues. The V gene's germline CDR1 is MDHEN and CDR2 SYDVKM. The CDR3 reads CASSFMGLGSTEAFF. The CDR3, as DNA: TGTGCCAGCAGTTTCATGGGGCTGGGAAGCACTGAAGCTTTCTTT. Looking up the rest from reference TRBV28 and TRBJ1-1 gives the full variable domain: DVKVTQSSRYLVKRTGEKVFLECVQDMDHENMFWYRQDPGLGLRLIYFSYDVKMKEKGDIPEGYSVSREKKERFSLILESASTNQTSMYLCASSFMGLGSTEAFFGQGTRLTVV.

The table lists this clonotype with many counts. CDR3 DNA: TGTGCCAGCAGTTTTCCCTCATGGGTGAATGAGCAGTTCTTC. It translates to CASSFPSWVNEQFF. V usage is TRBV28 and J usage is TRBJ2-1; no clear D gene. Germline CDR1 MDHEN, CDR2 SYDVKM. The CDR3 contains 14 residues. The germline V and J ends were trimmed by 3 bases and 7 bases, with 13 bases remaining between them.

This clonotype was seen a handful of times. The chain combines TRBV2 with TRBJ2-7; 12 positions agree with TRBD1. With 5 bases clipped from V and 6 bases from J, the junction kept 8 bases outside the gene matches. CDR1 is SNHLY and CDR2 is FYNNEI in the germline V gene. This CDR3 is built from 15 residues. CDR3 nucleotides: TGTGCCAGCAGTCCCGGGACAGGGGGCAAGGCCGAGCAGTACTTC. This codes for CASSPGTGGKAEQYF.

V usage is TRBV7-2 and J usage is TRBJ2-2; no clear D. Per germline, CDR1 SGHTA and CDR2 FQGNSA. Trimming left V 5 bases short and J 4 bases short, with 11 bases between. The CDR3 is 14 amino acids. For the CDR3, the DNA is TGTGCCAGCAGCCCCGACCCAACCACCGGGGAGCTGTTTTTT. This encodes CASSPDPTTGELFF.

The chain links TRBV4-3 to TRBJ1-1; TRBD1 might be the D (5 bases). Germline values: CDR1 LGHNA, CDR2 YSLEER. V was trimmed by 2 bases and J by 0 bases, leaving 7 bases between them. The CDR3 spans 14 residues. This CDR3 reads CASSQSRVNTEAFF. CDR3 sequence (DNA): TGCGCCAGCAGCCAATCCAGGGTGAACACTGAAGCTTTCTTT.

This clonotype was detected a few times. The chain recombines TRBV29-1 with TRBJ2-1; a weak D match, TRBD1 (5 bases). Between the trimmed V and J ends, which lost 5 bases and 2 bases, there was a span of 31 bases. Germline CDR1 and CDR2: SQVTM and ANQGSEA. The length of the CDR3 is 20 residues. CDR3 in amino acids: CSVRLDPKLGLTLAYNEQFF. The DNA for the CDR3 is TGCAGCGTTCGCCTAGACCCGAAATTGGGGCTTACACTGGCCTACAATGAGCAGTTCTTC.

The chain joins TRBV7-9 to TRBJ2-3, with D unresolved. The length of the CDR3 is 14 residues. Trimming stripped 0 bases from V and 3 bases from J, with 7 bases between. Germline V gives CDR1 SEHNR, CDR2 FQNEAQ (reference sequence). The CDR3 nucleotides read TGTGCCAGCAGCTTAGCCCGAGATACAGATACGCAGTATTTT. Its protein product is CASSLARDTDTQYF. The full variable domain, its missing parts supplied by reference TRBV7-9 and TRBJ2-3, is DTGVSQNPRHKITKRGQNVTFRCDPISEHNRLYWYRQTLGQGPEFLTYFQNEAQLEKSRLLSDRFSAERPKGSFSTLEIQRTEQGDSAMYLCASSLARDTDTQYFGPGTRLTVL.

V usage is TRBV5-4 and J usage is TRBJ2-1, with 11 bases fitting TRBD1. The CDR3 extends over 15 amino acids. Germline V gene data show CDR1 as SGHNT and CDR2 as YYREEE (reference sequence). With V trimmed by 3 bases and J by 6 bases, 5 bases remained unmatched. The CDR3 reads CASSSGQGVTNEQFF. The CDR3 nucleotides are TGTGCCAGCAGCTCGGGACAGGGGGTAACCAATGAGCAGTTCTTC.

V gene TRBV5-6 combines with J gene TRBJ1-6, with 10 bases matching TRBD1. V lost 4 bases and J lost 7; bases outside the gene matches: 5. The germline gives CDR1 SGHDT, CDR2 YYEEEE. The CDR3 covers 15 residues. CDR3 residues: CASSRRQGANSPLHF. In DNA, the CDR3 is TGTGCCAGCAGCCGTAGACAGGGGGCGAATTCACCCCTCCACTTT.

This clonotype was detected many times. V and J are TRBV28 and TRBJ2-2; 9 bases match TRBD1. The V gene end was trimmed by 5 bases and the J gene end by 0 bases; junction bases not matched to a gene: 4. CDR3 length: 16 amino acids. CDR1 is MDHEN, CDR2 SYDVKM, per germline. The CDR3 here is CASSPRDRANTGELFF. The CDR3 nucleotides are TGTGCCAGCAGTCCACGGGACAGGGCGAACACCGGGGAGCTGTTTTTT.

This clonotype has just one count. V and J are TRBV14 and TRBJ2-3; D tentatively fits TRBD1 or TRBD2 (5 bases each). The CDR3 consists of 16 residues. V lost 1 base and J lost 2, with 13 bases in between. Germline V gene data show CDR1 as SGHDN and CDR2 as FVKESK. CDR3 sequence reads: CASSQVAGRVTDTQYF. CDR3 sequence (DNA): TGTGCCAGCAGCCAAGTGGCAGGGAGAGTCACAGATACGCAGTATTTT.

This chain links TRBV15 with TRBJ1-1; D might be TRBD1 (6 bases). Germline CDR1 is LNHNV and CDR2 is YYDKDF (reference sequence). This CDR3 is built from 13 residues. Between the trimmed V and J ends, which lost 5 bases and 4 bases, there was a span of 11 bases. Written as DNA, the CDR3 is TGTGCCACCAGCCCCCGGGGGGCCACTGAAGCTTTCTTT. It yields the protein CATSPRGATEAFF.

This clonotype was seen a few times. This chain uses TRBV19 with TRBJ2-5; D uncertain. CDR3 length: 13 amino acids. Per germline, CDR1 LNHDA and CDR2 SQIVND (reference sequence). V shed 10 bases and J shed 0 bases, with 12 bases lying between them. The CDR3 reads CATSPWDQETQYF. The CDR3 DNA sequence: TGTGCCACCTCACCTTGGGACCAAGAGACCCAGTACTTC.

CDR3 in amino acids: CSAREGGGGYTF. In DNA, the CDR3 is TGCAGTGCTAGAGAGGGGGGCGGTGGCTACACCTTC. The chain links TRBV20-1 to TRBJ1-2; D perhaps matches TRBD1 (6 bases). Deletions cut 0 bases from V and 7 bases from J, with 9 bases between. Germline CDR1 reads DFQATT; CDR2 reads SNEGSKA (reference sequence). There are 12 residues in the CDR3.

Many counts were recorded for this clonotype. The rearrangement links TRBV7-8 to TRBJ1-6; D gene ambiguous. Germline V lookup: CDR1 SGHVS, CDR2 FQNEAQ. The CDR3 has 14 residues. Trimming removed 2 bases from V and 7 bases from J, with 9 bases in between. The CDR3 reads CASSLLNRNSPLHF. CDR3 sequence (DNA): TGTGCCAGCAGCTTACTTAATAGGAATTCACCCCTCCACTTT.